Below, 8 T cell receptor beta chains from the same sample are listed, as sequenced in a study of blood T cell repertoires in COVID-19. Using immunoSEQ multiplex PCR, the repertoire was profiled, and TCRdb retains in-frame clones only, with some absent. The sample holds about 73,000 clones, approximately 80% seen once. The sequenced sample consisted of peripheral blood. The receptors were sampled from a man older than 75 with active or convalescent COVID-19.

This chain connects TRBV7-9 to TRBJ2-3; D not resolved. V was pared by 7 bases and J by 4 bases, with 15 bases between. The CDR3 has 14 residues. Looked up from germline, CDR1 is SEHNR and CDR2 is FQNEAQ (reference sequence). The CDR3 DNA sequence: TGTGCCAGCACCGCCCTCACCGGTGCAGATACGCAGTATTTT. It translates to CASTALTGADTQYF.

The chain carries TRBV6-5 and TRBJ2-1; 11 bases match TRBD2. The V and J ends lost 0 bases and 9 bases, in that order; junction bases with no gene match: 4. The CDR3 covers 15 residues. Germline assignment: CDR1 MNHEY and CDR2 SVGAGI. CDR3 in DNA: TGTGCCAGCAGTTACTCTAGCGGGAGGGCCTCTGAGCAGTTCTTC. This gives the protein CASSYSSGRASEQFF.

The V call is TRBV12-3 or TRBV12-4, the J call TRBJ2-5; D remains unclear. V shed 3 bases and J shed 5 bases, with 4 bases lying between them. The CDR3 consists of 11 residues. The CDR3 loop reads CASSLSETQYF. CDR3 sequence (DNA): TGTGCCAGCAGTTTGTCGGAGACCCAGTACTTC.

In DNA, the CDR3 is TGTGCCATTGGGGGACTAGCGGGAGGTGAGCAGTTCTTC. Amino acid sequence: CAIGGLAGGEQFF. The chain joins TRBV10-3 to TRBJ2-1; 15 bases are shared with TRBD2. Per the germline V gene, CDR1 is ENHRY and CDR2 is SYGVKD. This CDR3 comprises 13 residues. Trimming took 9 bases from V and 9 from J; bases not matched to a gene: 3.

This clone turned up a few times. The CDR3, as DNA: TGTGCCAGCAGTCAGGACAGGGGGCTAAACGAGCAGTACTTC. Protein sequence: CASSQDRGLNEQYF. The chain couples TRBV28 to TRBJ2-7; TRBD1 matches 11 bases. The CDR3 is 14 residues long. The germline V gene encodes CDR1 MDHEN and CDR2 SYDVKM. Unmatched junction bases numbered 5, after V lost 5 bases and J lost 5 bases.

This clone was observed a single time. The J gene is TRBJ2-2, the V gene TRBV12-3 or TRBV12-4, with TRBD2 as a possible D gene (5 bases). This CDR3 has 12 amino acids. V lost 8 bases, J lost 4 bases, and 8 bases lay in between. In nucleotides, the CDR3 is TGTGCCAGCGGGAGAGGCACCGGGGAGCTGTTTTTT. Its translation is CASGRGTGELFF.

The CDR3 spells CAWGLYRGSGEQYF. The CDR3 DNA reads TGTGCCTGGGGTTTATACAGGGGATCGGGCGAGCAGTACTTC. The J gene is TRBJ2-7, the V gene TRBV30; 7 nucleotides line up with TRBD1. Germline-derived CDR1 and CDR2 are GTSNPN and SVGIG (reference sequence). V gave up 5 bases and J gave up 6 bases; unmatched junction bases: 13. The CDR3 has 14 amino acids. The variable domain in full, completed from reference TRBV30 and TRBJ2-7, reads SQTIHQWPATLVQPVGSPLSLECTVEGTSNPNLYWYRQAAGRGLQLLFYSVGIGQISSEVPQNLSASRPQDRQFILSSKKLLLSDSGFYLCAWGLYRGSGEQYFGPGTRLTVT.

This clone was counted between two and nine times. V is TRBV29-1 and J is TRBJ1-1, with D possibly TRBD1 on 6 matching bases. With 5 bases removed from V and 1 base from J, the gap between germline ends came to 11 bases. The CDR3 is 13 amino acids. The germline gives CDR1 SQVTM, CDR2 ANQGSEA. CDR3 loop: CSVKTGQNTEAFF. In DNA form, the CDR3 reads TGCAGCGTTAAAACGGGACAGAACACTGAAGCTTTCTTT.